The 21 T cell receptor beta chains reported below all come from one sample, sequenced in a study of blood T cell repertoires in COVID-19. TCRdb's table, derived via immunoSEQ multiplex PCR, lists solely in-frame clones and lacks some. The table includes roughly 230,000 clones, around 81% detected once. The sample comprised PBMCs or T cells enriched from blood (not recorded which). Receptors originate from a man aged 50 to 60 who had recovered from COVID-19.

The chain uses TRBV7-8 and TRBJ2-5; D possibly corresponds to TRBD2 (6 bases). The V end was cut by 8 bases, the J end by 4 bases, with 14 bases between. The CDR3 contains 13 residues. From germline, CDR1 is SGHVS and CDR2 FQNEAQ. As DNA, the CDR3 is TGTGCCAGCCGTCAGGTGGGGGGAGAGACCCAGTACTTC. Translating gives CASRQVGGETQYF.

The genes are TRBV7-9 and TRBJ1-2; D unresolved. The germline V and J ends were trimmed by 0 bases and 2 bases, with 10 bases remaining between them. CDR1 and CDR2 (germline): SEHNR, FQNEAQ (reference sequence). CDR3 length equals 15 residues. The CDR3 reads CASSLAGSENYGYTF. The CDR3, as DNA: TGTGCCAGCAGCTTAGCCGGCAGCGAGAACTATGGCTACACCTTC.

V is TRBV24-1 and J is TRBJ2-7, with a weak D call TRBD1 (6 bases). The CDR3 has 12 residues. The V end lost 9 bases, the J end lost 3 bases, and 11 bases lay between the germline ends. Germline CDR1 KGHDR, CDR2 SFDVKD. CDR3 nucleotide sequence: TGTGCCACCGACAGGACGAACTACGAGCAGTACTTC. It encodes CATDRTNYEQYF.

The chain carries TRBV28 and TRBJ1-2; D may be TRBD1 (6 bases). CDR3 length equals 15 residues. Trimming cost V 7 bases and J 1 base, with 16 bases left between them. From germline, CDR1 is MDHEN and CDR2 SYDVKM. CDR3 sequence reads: CASTQGRDLNYGYTF. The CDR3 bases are TGTGCCAGCACTCAGGGGAGGGATCTTAACTATGGCTACACCTTC.

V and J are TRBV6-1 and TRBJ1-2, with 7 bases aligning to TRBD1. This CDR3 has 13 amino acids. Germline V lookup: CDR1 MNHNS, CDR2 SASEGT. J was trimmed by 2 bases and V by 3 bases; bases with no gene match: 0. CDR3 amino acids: CASSETGNYGYTF. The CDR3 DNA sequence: TGTGCCAGCAGTGAGACAGGGAACTATGGCTACACCTTC.

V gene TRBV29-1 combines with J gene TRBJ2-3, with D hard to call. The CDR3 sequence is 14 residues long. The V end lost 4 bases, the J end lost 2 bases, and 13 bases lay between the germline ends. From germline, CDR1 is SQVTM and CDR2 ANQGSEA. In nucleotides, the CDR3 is TGCAGCGTTGGGCGGCAGATGATCACAGATACGCAGTATTTT. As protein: CSVGRQMITDTQYF.

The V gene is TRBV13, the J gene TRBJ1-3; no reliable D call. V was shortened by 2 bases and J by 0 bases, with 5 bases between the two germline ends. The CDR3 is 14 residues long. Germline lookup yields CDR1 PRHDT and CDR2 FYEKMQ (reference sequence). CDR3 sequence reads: CASSLPFSGNTIYF. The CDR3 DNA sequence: TGTGCCAGCAGCTTACCCTTCTCTGGAAACACCATATATTTT.

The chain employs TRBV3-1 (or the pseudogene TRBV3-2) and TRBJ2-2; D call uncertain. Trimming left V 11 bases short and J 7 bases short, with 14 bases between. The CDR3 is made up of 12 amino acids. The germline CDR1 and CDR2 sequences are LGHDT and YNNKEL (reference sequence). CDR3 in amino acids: CAAELRGGELFF. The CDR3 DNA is TGTGCCGCAGAGTTAAGAGGCGGGGAGCTGTTTTTT.

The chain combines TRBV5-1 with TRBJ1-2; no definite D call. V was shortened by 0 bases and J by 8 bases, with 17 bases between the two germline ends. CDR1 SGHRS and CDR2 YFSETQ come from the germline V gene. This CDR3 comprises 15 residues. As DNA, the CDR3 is TGCGCCAGCAGCTTGGAGAGTCGGTCTCTCACGGGCTACACCTTC. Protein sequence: CASSLESRSLTGYTF.

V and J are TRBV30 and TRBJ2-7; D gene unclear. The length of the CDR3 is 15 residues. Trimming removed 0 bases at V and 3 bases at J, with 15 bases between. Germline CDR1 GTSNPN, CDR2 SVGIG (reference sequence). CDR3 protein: CAWSVPVGSSYEQYF. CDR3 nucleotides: TGTGCCTGGAGTGTACCAGTGGGCTCCAGCTACGAGCAGTACTTC.

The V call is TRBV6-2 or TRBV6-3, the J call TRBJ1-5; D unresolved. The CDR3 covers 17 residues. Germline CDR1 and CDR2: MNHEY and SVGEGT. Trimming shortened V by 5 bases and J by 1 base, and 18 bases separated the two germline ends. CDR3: CASSPLPLVKSNQPQHF. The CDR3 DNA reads TGTGCCAGCAGTCCGCTCCCACTAGTCAAAAGCAATCAGCCCCAGCATTTT.

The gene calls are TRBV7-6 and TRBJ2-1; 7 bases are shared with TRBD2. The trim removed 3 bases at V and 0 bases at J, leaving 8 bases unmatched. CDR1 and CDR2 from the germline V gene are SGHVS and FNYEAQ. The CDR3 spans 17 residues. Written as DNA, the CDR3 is TGTGCCAGCAGCTTCTCTAGCGGACGGAGCTCCTACAATGAGCAGTTCTTC. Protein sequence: CASSFSSGRSSYNEQFF.

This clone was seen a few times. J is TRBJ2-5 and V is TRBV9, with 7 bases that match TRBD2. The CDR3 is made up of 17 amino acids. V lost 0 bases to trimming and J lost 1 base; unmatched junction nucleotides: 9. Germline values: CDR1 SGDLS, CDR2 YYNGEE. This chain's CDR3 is CASSVATRGGFQETQYF. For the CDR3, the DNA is TGTGCCAGCAGCGTAGCTACTCGCGGGGGTTTCCAAGAGACCCAGTACTTC.

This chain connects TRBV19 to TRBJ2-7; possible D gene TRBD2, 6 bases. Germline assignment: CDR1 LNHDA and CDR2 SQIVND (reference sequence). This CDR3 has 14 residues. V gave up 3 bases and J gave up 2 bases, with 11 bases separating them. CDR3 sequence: CASSIVGGAYEQYF. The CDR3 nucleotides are TGTGCCAGTAGTATCGTAGGCGGGGCCTACGAGCAGTACTTC.

CDR3 sequence reads: CASSVSRQGGTDTQYF. The CDR3 bases are TGTGCCAGCAGCGTAAGTCGACAGGGGGGGACAGATACGCAGTATTTT. This sequence joins TRBV9 and TRBJ2-3, with TRBD1 identical over 9 bases. Germline CDR1 SGDLS, CDR2 YYNGEE. This CDR3 comprises 16 residues. V dropped 1 base and J dropped 3; count of bases not matched to a gene: 6.

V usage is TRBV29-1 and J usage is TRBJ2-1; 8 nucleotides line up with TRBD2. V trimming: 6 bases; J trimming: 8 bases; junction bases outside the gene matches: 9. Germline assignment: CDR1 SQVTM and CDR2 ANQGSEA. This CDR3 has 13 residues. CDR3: CSVAGRAGDEQFF. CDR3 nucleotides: TGCAGCGTCGCCGGGAGGGCTGGCGATGAGCAGTTCTTC.

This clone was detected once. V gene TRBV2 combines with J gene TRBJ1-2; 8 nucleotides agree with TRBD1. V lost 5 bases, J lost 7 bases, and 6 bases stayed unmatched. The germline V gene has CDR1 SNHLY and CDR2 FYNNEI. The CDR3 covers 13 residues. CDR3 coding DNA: TGTGCCAGCAGTTACCGGACAGGGCTTGGCTACACCTTC. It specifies CASSYRTGLGYTF. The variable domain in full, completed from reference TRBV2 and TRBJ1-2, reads EPEVTQTPSHQVTQMGQEVILRCVPISNHLYFYWYRQILGQKVEFLVSFYNNEISEKSEIFDDQFSVERPDGSNFTLKIRSTKLEDSAMYFCASSYRTGLGYTFGSGTRLTVV.

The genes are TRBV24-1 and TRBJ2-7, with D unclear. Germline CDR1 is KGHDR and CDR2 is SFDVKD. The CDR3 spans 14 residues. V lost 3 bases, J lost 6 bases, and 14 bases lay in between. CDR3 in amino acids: CATSDPWASSEQYF. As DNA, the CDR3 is TGTGCCACCAGTGATCCTTGGGCCTCGTCCGAGCAGTACTTC.

CDR3 loop: CASSLEAGSQPQHF. In nucleotides, the CDR3 is TGTGCCAGCAGCTTAGAGGCGGGATCCCAGCCCCAGCATTTT. The rearrangement uses TRBV7-9 and TRBJ1-5; D is unresolved. Germline CDR1 and CDR2: SEHNR and FQNEAQ (reference sequence). Trimming stripped 1 base from V and 7 bases from J, with 11 bases between. The CDR3 runs to 14 residues.

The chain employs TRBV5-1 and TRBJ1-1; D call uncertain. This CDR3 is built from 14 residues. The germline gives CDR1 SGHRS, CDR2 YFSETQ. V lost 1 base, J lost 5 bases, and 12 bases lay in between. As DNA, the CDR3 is TGCGCCAGCAGCTTGCCGGAGGGTGGGACTGAAGCTTTCTTT. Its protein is CASSLPEGGTEAFF.

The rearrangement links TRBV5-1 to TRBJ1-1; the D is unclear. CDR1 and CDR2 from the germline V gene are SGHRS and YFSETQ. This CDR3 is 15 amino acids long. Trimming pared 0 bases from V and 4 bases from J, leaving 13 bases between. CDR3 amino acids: CASSLAWGGGTEAFF. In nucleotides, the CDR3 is TGCGCCAGCAGCTTGGCCTGGGGAGGAGGCACTGAAGCTTTCTTT.